A single sample is the source of the 28 T cell receptor beta chains below, sequenced in a study of cytomegalovirus exposure and HLA in healthy donors. PCR was performed using 60 Vbeta and 13 Jbeta primers. Repertoires were generated with immunoSEQ multiplex PCR, while TCRdb's copy carries only in-frame clones and drops some. The table includes more than 130,000 clones, about 75% detected once. Sequences were obtained from PBMCs. Receptors were obtained from a man aged 18 to 29 in good health and CMV-seronegative.

The sample holds one count of this clone. V and J are TRBV19 and TRBJ1-2; the D gene is possibly TRBD1 (6 bases). CDR3 length: 15 residues. Germline V gives CDR1 LNHDA, CDR2 SQIVND (reference sequence). Trimming pared 0 bases from V and 3 bases from J, leaving 11 bases between. CDR3 amino acids: CASSIDQTGHYGYTF. The CDR3 DNA follows: TGTGCCAGTAGTATAGACCAAACAGGGCACTATGGCTACACCTTC.

The V call is TRBV28, the J call TRBJ1-2; D unresolved. V was clipped by 1 base and J by 12 bases, with 9 bases between them. The CDR3 is made up of 11 amino acids. Germline CDR1 reads MDHEN; CDR2 reads SYDVKM. In DNA, the CDR3 is TGTGCCAGCAGTTTATCACGAGTACACACCTTC. Its translation: CASSLSRVHTF.

V is TRBV19 and J is TRBJ2-1; 15 bases match TRBD2. Germline lookup yields CDR1 LNHDA and CDR2 SQIVND (reference sequence). V lost 0 bases to trimming and J lost 0 bases; unmatched junction nucleotides: 6. The CDR3 spans 20 residues. CDR3 sequence: CASSIDGLAGGPSSYNEQFF. The CDR3 DNA is TGTGCCAGTAGTATAGATGGACTAGCGGGAGGGCCCAGCTCCTACAATGAGCAGTTCTTC. The complete variable domain, with remaining parts taken from reference TRBV19 and TRBJ2-1, reads DGGITQSPKYLFRKEGQNVTLSCEQNLNHDAMYWYRQDPGQGLRLIYYSQIVNDFQKGDIAEGYSVSREKKESFPLTVTSAQKNPTAFYLCASSIDGLAGGPSSYNEQFFGPGTRLTVL.

This clone was seen a handful of times. The chain has TRBV29-1 and TRBJ2-1, with a tentative D call TRBD2 (5 bases). The germline V and J ends were trimmed by 7 bases and 0 bases, with 10 bases remaining between them. Germline lookup yields CDR1 SQVTM and CDR2 ANQGSEA. This CDR3 has 13 amino acids. The CDR3 nucleotides are TGCAGCGGAAGCGGCTACTCCTACAATGAGCAGTTCTTC. This translates into CSGSGYSYNEQFF.

The chain combines TRBV11-3 with TRBJ2-5; D is possibly TRBD1 (6 bases). V lost 1 base and J lost 6, with 12 bases in between. The CDR3 is 14 residues long. Germline assignment: CDR1 SGHNT and CDR2 YENEEA. The CDR3 is CASSLVGAGKTQYF. CDR3 DNA sequence: TGTGCCAGCAGCTTAGTGGGGGCAGGGAAGACCCAGTACTTC.

The chain uses TRBV19 and TRBJ2-1; D is uncertain. The CDR3 sequence is 15 residues long. V was clipped by 6 bases and J by 4 bases, with 16 bases between them. Germline CDR1 LNHDA, CDR2 SQIVND (reference sequence). For the CDR3, the DNA is TGTGCCAGTAGCATGCGGCAGCAATTATACAATGAGCAGTTCTTC. Translated, it gives CASSMRQQLYNEQFF.

The chain couples TRBV9 to TRBJ2-2, with 7 bases matching TRBD1. There are 12 residues in the CDR3. Losses at the gene ends were 8 bases for V and 5 bases for J; bases not matched to a gene: 3. The germline V gene has CDR1 SGDLS and CDR2 YYNGEE. This chain's CDR3 is CASMTGTGELFF. The CDR3 DNA reads as TGTGCCAGTATGACAGGGACCGGGGAGCTGTTTTTT.

The rearrangement links TRBV2 to TRBJ1-4; 11 bases align to TRBD1. Trimming removed 6 bases from V and 1 base from J; junction bases left unmatched: 4. The germline CDR1 and CDR2 sequences are SNHLY and FYNNEI. The CDR3 consists of 16 residues. CDR3 DNA sequence: TGTGCCAGCAGGGCCGGGACAGGGGGAACTAATGAAAAACTGTTTTTT. It codes for CASRAGTGGTNEKLFF.

The chain recombines TRBV5-1 with TRBJ2-2, with D possibly TRBD2 on 5 matching bases. The CDR3 extends over 15 amino acids. Germline loops: CDR1 SGHRS, CDR2 YFSETQ. Trimming pared 6 bases from V and 0 bases from J, leaving 12 bases between. The CDR3: CASTRERANTGELFF. As DNA, the CDR3 is TGCGCCAGCACCCGGGAACGGGCGAACACCGGGGAGCTGTTTTTT.

This chain links TRBV7-2 with TRBJ1-2; D is ambiguous. Germline V gives CDR1 SGHTA, CDR2 FQGNSA. Trimming removed 5 bases at V and 4 bases at J, with 11 bases between. This CDR3 contains 13 residues. CDR3 DNA: TGTGCCAGCAGCGTCGTTTTGTCCTATGGCTACACCTTC. Protein sequence: CASSVVLSYGYTF.

This clone was seen just once. V gene TRBV7-3 combines with J gene TRBJ2-2, with TRBD2 matching 9 bases. The CDR3 contains 16 residues. Trimming cost V 5 bases and J 5 bases; bases outside gene matches: 9. Germline loops: CDR1 SGHTA, CDR2 FQGTGA. The chain's CDR3 is CASSREGLAGTGELFF. In DNA form, the CDR3 reads TGTGCCAGCAGCCGAGAGGGGCTAGCGGGGACCGGGGAGCTGTTTTTT.

In its sample, this clone was seen once. The chain joins TRBV5-1 to TRBJ2-3; D might be TRBD2 (6 bases). Per the germline V gene, CDR1 is SGHRS and CDR2 is YFSETQ. The CDR3 contains 16 residues. Trimming removed 5 bases at V and 0 bases at J, with 16 bases between. The CDR3 nucleotides read TGCGCCAGCAGGCCTACTCTAGCGACTAGCACAGATACGCAGTATTTT. It encodes CASRPTLATSTDTQYF.

This clone appeared a few times. The V and J genes are TRBV9 and TRBJ2-5; D is possibly TRBD2 (5 bases). Germline V CDR1 and CDR2: SGDLS, YYNGEE. The ends were cut back, 1 base at V and 5 bases at J, with 15 bases in the middle. The CDR3 runs to 15 residues. The CDR3 DNA reads as TGTGCCAGCAGCGTAAATGAGGGTAGAAGCGAGACCCAGTACTTC. It translates to CASSVNEGRSETQYF.

This chain uses TRBV18 with TRBJ1-1, with D possibly TRBD1 on 6 matching bases. Germline CDR1 is KGHSH and CDR2 is LQKENI. V lost 3 bases and J 5 bases, leaving 19 bases between the germline ends. The CDR3 has 16 amino acids. The CDR3 sequence is CASSPVRSGQLTEAFF. The CDR3 DNA reads TGTGCCAGCTCACCGGTTAGGTCGGGACAATTAACTGAAGCTTTCTTT.

CDR3 sequence: CASSLVRSSYNSPLHF. The CDR3 nucleotides are TGTGCCAGCAGCTTGGTTAGGAGCTCCTATAATTCACCCCTCCACTTT. The chain carries TRBV5-5 and TRBJ1-6; D is undetermined. There are 16 residues in the CDR3. The V gene lost 0 bases and the J gene lost 0 bases, with 7 bases spanning the gap. CDR1 and CDR2 (germline): SGHKS, YYEKEE (reference sequence).

The J gene is TRBJ2-3, the V gene TRBV19, with 8 bases fitting TRBD2. The CDR3 has 16 amino acids. V dropped 2 bases and J dropped 3; count of bases not matched to a gene: 7. The germline CDR1 and CDR2 sequences are LNHDA and SQIVND (reference sequence). The CDR3 DNA follows: TGTGCCAGTAGTATATCTTGGGGCGGGAGGACAGATACGCAGTATTTT. Its translation is CASSISWGGRTDTQYF.

The chain has TRBV30 and TRBJ2-1, with TRBD1 matching 9 bases. The V and J ends lost 8 bases and 2 bases, in that order; junction bases with no gene match: 4. Germline CDR1 and CDR2: GTSNPN and SVGIG (reference sequence). This CDR3 contains 13 residues. CDR3 DNA sequence: TGTGCCGGAGACAGGGGGACCTACAATGAGCAGTTCTTC. It specifies CAGDRGTYNEQFF.

The chain combines TRBV30 with TRBJ1-1; D is possibly TRBD1 (5 bases). Germline values: CDR1 GTSNPN, CDR2 SVGIG (reference sequence). The CDR3 extends over 13 amino acids. V was shortened by 1 base and J by 6 bases, with 12 bases between the two germline ends. CDR3 DNA: TGTGCCTGGAGTGGGCAGGGTTTTGCTGAAGCTTTCTTT. It translates to CAWSGQGFAEAFF. The variable domain in full, with the rest retrieved from reference TRBV30 and TRBJ1-1, is SQTIHQWPATLVQPVGSPLSLECTVEGTSNPNLYWYRQAAGRGLQLLFYSVGIGQISSEVPQNLSASRPQDRQFILSSKKLLLSDSGFYLCAWSGQGFAEAFFGQGTRLTVV.

The V and J genes are TRBV1 and TRBJ2-1; the table gives TRBD2 as D, unverified against the DNA. TRBV1 is noted as a pseudogene. CDR3 length: 19 amino acids. The DNA of the CDR3 is TGCACCAGCAGCCAAGTGCCTAGCGGAACCCAGAGCTCCTACAATGAGCAGTTCTTC. Translating it yields CTSSQVPSGTQSSYNEQFF.

The chain combines TRBV6-4 with TRBJ2-1; unclear D gene. The germline V gene encodes CDR1 MRHNA and CDR2 SNTAGT. This CDR3 spans 13 amino acids. With 5 bases removed from V and 8 bases from J, the gap between germline ends came to 13 bases. The CDR3 DNA sequence: TGTGCCAGCAGTTATTCGCCCCGCGATGAGCAGTTCTTC. Translating gives CASSYSPRDEQFF.

This clone was counted a few times. The chain has TRBV27 and TRBJ1-4, with 11 bases lining up with TRBD1. The CDR3 is 15 residues long. V lost 4 bases, J lost 7 bases, and 5 bases stayed unmatched. Germline loops: CDR1 MNHEY, CDR2 SMNVEV (reference sequence). CDR3 amino acids: CASSSWTGGVEKLFF. CDR3 coding DNA: TGTGCCAGCAGTTCCTGGACAGGGGGCGTTGAAAAACTGTTTTTT.

The J gene is TRBJ1-4, the V gene TRBV11-2; the D gene is possibly TRBD1 (5 bases). Looked up from germline, CDR1 is SGHAT and CDR2 is FQNNGV. The V end was cut by 2 bases, the J end by 8 bases, with 12 bases between. The CDR3 has 14 amino acids. The CDR3 sequence is CASSLTPGVEKLFF. The CDR3 coding sequence is TGTGCCAGCAGCTTAACCCCGGGGGTGGAAAAACTGTTTTTT.

The chain is built from TRBV6-5 and TRBJ1-1; 8 bases match TRBD1. V shed 5 bases and J 2 bases; nucleotides not matched to a gene: 7. The V gene's germline CDR1 is MNHEY and CDR2 SVGAGI. The CDR3 totals 15 residues. The CDR3 DNA reads TGTGCCAGCAGTACCCGGGACAGGTTAAACACTGAAGCTTTCTTT. Translated: CASSTRDRLNTEAFF.

V gene TRBV28 combines with J gene TRBJ1-1, with D possibly being TRBD1 (6 bases). Germline V CDR1 and CDR2: MDHEN, SYDVKM. Trimming stripped 7 bases from V and 1 base from J, with 10 bases between. The length of the CDR3 is 13 residues. Here the CDR3 reads CASKTDRNTEAFF. CDR3 DNA sequence: TGTGCCAGCAAAACGGACAGGAACACTGAAGCTTTCTTT.

This chain links TRBV28 with TRBJ1-2; TRBD1 is a possible D gene (6 bases). Germline values: CDR1 MDHEN, CDR2 SYDVKM. The V gene lost 8 bases and the J gene lost 1 base, with 8 bases spanning the gap. The CDR3 runs to 12 residues. CDR3 amino acids: CASSDSNYGYTF. In DNA form, the CDR3 reads TGTGCCAGCTCGGACAGTAACTATGGCTACACCTTC.

The genes are TRBV6-1 and TRBJ1-5; D gene uncertain. Per germline, CDR1 MNHNS and CDR2 SASEGT. The CDR3 is 11 amino acids. V was pared by 3 bases and J by 6 bases, with 3 bases between. The CDR3 DNA reads as TGTGCCAGCAGTGATCGTCAGCCCCAGCATTTT. Its translation: CASSDRQPQHF.

The rearrangement links TRBV5-8 to TRBJ1-1; 7 positions agree with TRBD1. The CDR3 extends over 14 amino acids. Germline trimming cut 0 bases from V and 5 bases from J; bases unmatched to any gene: 4. Germline V CDR1 and CDR2: SGHTS, YDEGEE. CDR3 bases: TGTGCCAGCAGCTTGGACAGGGGCGCAACTGAAGCTTTCTTT. This translates into CASSLDRGATEAFF.

The chain recombines TRBV18 with TRBJ1-3, with D perhaps TRBD1 (5 bases). V was shortened by 4 bases and J by 4 bases, with 11 bases between the two germline ends. Germline CDR1 reads KGHSH; CDR2 reads LQKENI. The CDR3 contains 14 residues. DNA for the CDR3: TGTGCCAGCTCACTCCAGCCAGGGGGAAACACCATATATTTT. Translating gives CASSLQPGGNTIYF.